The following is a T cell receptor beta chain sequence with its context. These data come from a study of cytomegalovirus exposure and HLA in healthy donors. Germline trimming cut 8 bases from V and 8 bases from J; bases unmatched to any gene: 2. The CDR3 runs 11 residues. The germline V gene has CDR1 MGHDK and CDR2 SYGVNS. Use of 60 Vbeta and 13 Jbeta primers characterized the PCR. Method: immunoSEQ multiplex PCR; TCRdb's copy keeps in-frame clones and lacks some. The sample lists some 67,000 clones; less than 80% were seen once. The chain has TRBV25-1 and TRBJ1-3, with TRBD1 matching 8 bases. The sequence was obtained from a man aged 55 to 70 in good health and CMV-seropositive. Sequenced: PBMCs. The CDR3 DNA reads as TGTGCCAGCGTACAGGGGGACACCATATATTTT. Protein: CASVQGDTIYF.